The 23 T cell receptor beta chains reported below all come from one sample, sequenced in a study of cytomegalovirus exposure and HLA in healthy donors. Amplification used 60 Vbeta primers and 13 Jbeta primers. The table came from immunoSEQ multiplex PCR; TCRdb's copy has only in-frame clones and leaves some out. This sample carries 120,000 or so clones, 81% of them seen once, and the ten largest clones take 1.8%. Sequences were obtained from PBMCs. The receptors stem from a young man in good health and CMV-seronegative.

The chain is built from TRBV19 and TRBJ1-1; 9 bases align to TRBD1. The length of the CDR3 is 16 residues. Germline V gene sequence: CDR1 LNHDA, CDR2 SQIVND (reference sequence). The ends lost 6 bases at V and 4 bases at J; junction bases unmatched: 12. The CDR3 protein is CASRDPRDRGSTEAFF. The CDR3 coding sequence is TGTGCCAGTAGAGACCCCCGAGACAGGGGGAGCACTGAAGCTTTCTTT.

Only one count was recorded for this clone. V and J are TRBV9 and TRBJ2-1; 7 nucleotides align to TRBD2. CDR3 length: 14 residues. Germline V lookup: CDR1 SGDLS, CDR2 YYNGEE. Trimming took 4 bases from V and 7 from J; bases not matched to a gene: 8. CDR3 sequence reads: CASSLAGRGNEQFF. The CDR3 coding sequence is TGTGCCAGCAGCCTGGCGGGGAGGGGTAATGAGCAGTTCTTC.

V usage is TRBV4-3 and J usage is TRBJ2-7; 7 bases line up with TRBD1. There are 14 residues in the CDR3. J gave up 1 base and V 8 bases, and 8 bases lay outside the gene matches. Germline assignment: CDR1 LGHNA and CDR2 YSLEER. The chain's CDR3 is CASATGRTSYEQYF. The CDR3 DNA sequence: TGCGCCAGCGCGACAGGGCGTACATCCTACGAGCAGTACTTC.

V usage is TRBV6-1 and J usage is TRBJ2-7; 7 nucleotides align to TRBD1. The V and J ends lost 2 bases and 5 bases, in that order; junction bases with no gene match: 3. The CDR3 totals 13 residues. CDR1 MNHNS and CDR2 SASEGT come from the germline V gene. CDR3 coding DNA: TGTGCCAGCAGTGAAAGACAGGGCAACGAGCAGTACTTC. This gives the protein CASSERQGNEQYF.

The rearrangement uses TRBV9 and TRBJ1-4; D remains unclear. Germline V gene data show CDR1 as SGDLS and CDR2 as YYNGEE. The ends were cut back, 3 bases at V and 6 bases at J, with 18 bases in the middle. The CDR3 spans 16 residues. CDR3 residues: CASSEEDVRRDEKLFF. The CDR3 region has the DNA TGTGCCAGCAGCGAGGAGGACGTCAGGCGGGATGAAAAACTGTTTTTT. Full variable domain (rest looked up from reference TRBV9 and TRBJ1-4): DSGVTQTPKHLITATGQRVTLRCSPRSGDLSVYWYQQSLDQGLQFLIQYYNGEERAKGNILERFSAQQFPDLHSELNLSSLELGDSALYFCASSEEDVRRDEKLFFGSGTQLSVL.

The rearrangement uses TRBV27 and TRBJ1-5, with 7 bases matching TRBD1. The germline CDR1 and CDR2 sequences are MNHEY and SMNVEV (reference sequence). Trimming took 5 bases from V and 5 from J; bases not matched to a gene: 15. This CDR3 has 17 residues. The CDR3 DNA follows: TGTGCCAGCAGTCCGGGACGGGGAGTGGACAGGCATCAGCCCCAGCATTTT. Translated: CASSPGRGVDRHQPQHF.

The gene calls are TRBV2 and TRBJ1-1; D possibly corresponds to TRBD1 (6 bases). Germline V gene sequence: CDR1 SNHLY, CDR2 FYNNEI. The CDR3 length is 15 residues. The V gene lost 7 bases and the J gene lost 4 bases, with 19 bases spanning the gap. CDR3 protein: CASTSRRGGGTEAFF. CDR3 DNA sequence: TGTGCCAGCACATCCAGGAGAGGGGGGGGCACTGAAGCTTTCTTT.

V gene TRBV18 combines with J gene TRBJ2-2, with 7 positions matching TRBD1. The trim removed 3 bases at V and 7 bases at J, leaving 11 bases unmatched. The CDR3 runs to 16 residues. Germline CDR1 and CDR2: KGHSH and LQKENI. The CDR3 protein is CASSPLRGGSVGELFF. The DNA for the CDR3 is TGTGCCAGCTCACCTCTTCGAGGGGGCTCGGTCGGGGAGCTGTTTTTT.

V gene TRBV6-5 combines with J gene TRBJ1-2; no reliable D call. The germline gives CDR1 MNHEY, CDR2 SVGAGI. The CDR3 extends over 11 amino acids. V lost 9 bases and J lost 1, with 6 bases in between. CDR3 in amino acids: CASRGNYGYTF. The CDR3 coding sequence is TGTGCCAGTCGGGGTAACTATGGCTACACCTTC.

This clone has a handful of counts. The V gene is TRBV6-1, the J gene TRBJ2-2; 8 bases are shared with TRBD1. The CDR3 contains 13 residues. V lost 6 bases and J lost 3; bases outside the gene matches: 0. CDR1 and CDR2 from the germline V gene are MNHNS and SASEGT. DNA for the CDR3: TGTGCCAGCAGGGACAGGGACACCGGGGAGCTGTTTTTT. Translated, it gives CASRDRDTGELFF.

The chain recombines TRBV27 with TRBJ2-7; 8 bases map to TRBD2. This CDR3 region has 17 residues. Germline V gene data show CDR1 as MNHEY and CDR2 as SMNVEV (reference sequence). The J segment lost 6 bases and the V segment lost 3 bases, leaving 16 bases of the junction unmatched. CDR3 in amino acids: CASSFKAQRAGGSEQYF. In DNA form, the CDR3 reads TGTGCCAGCAGTTTTAAGGCCCAGAGGGCGGGGGGCAGCGAGCAGTACTTC.

The genes are TRBV4-2 and TRBJ2-5; 9 bases map to TRBD1. The CDR3 length is 17 residues. From germline, CDR1 is LGHNA and CDR2 YNFKEQ. V lost 4 bases to trimming and J lost 5 bases; unmatched junction nucleotides: 14. CDR3 residues: CASSRPTDRGISETQYF. The CDR3 DNA is TGTGCCAGCAGCCGGCCGACTGACAGGGGGATCTCGGAGACCCAGTACTTC.

V gene TRBV5-1 combines with J gene TRBJ2-1; 10 bases line up with TRBD1. The germline CDR1 and CDR2 sequences are SGHRS and YFSETQ. The ends lost 2 bases at V and 7 bases at J; junction bases unmatched: 6. The CDR3 spans 15 residues. As DNA, the CDR3 is TGCGCCAGCAGCTTTGACAGGGGGCGCTTGAATGAGCAGTTCTTC. It specifies CASSFDRGRLNEQFF.

The CDR3 nucleotides are TGTGCCAGCAGTCCTGGACTGATTTCGGTCGAGCAGTACTTC. Its translation: CASSPGLISVEQYF. The chain couples TRBV6-5 to TRBJ2-7; possibly TRBD2 for D (5 bases). V lost 5 bases and J 6 bases, leaving 17 bases between the germline ends. Germline V gene sequence: CDR1 MNHEY, CDR2 SVGAGI. This CDR3 is built from 14 residues.

Concerning this clone itself: Mismatch with germline at one junction end may stem from a read error. This chain joins TRBV7-2 and TRBJ2-7, with D possibly TRBD2 on 6 matching bases. The CDR3 runs 11 residues. Germline-derived CDR1 and CDR2 are SGHTA and FQGNSA. The DNA for the CDR3 is TGTGCCAGCAGCGCCACCGGGACTCCTTTGTTC. It is translated as CASSATGTPLF.

V usage is TRBV11-2 and J usage is TRBJ1-1; D is possibly TRBD1 (5 bases). The CDR3 has 16 amino acids. V was shortened by 5 bases and J by 1 base, with 17 bases between the two germline ends. Germline lookup yields CDR1 SGHAT and CDR2 FQNNGV. The CDR3 is CASSPRGAVWNTEAFF. The CDR3 DNA reads TGTGCCAGCAGCCCTCGTGGGGCCGTATGGAACACTGAAGCTTTCTTT.

The chain has TRBV15 and TRBJ1-1, with 7 bases fitting TRBD1. The J segment lost 2 bases and the V segment lost 0 bases, leaving 6 bases of the junction unmatched. CDR1 is LNHNV and CDR2 is YYDKDF in the germline V gene (reference sequence). CDR3 length: 16 residues. The CDR3 DNA sequence: TGTGCCACCAGCAGAGAACCCGGGACAGCAAACACTGAAGCTTTCTTT. Translating gives CATSREPGTANTEAFF.

The chain employs TRBV10-3 and TRBJ1-6; 7 nucleotides match TRBD1. Losses at the gene ends were 3 bases for V and 8 bases for J; bases not matched to a gene: 4. This CDR3 region has 14 residues. Germline V CDR1 and CDR2: ENHRY, SYGVKD. The CDR3 is CAISDGTDHSPLHF. In DNA, the CDR3 is TGTGCCATCAGTGACGGGACAGACCATTCACCCCTCCACTTT.

The chain uses TRBV7-2 and TRBJ1-3; D is uncertain. The CDR3 sequence is 14 residues long. Trimming cost V 4 bases and J 4 bases, with 11 bases left between them. CDR1 is SGHTA and CDR2 is FQGNSA in the germline V gene. The CDR3 here is CASSYTTRGNTIYF. CDR3 coding DNA: TGTGCCAGCAGCTACACGACGAGGGGAAACACCATATATTTT.

This chain links TRBV7-2 with TRBJ2-1; D might be TRBD2 (6 bases). V shed 5 bases and J shed 8 bases, with 13 bases lying between them. Looked up from germline, CDR1 is SGHTA and CDR2 is FQGNSA. There are 13 residues in the CDR3. This CDR3 reads CASSLPGVHEQFF. The CDR3 DNA follows: TGTGCCAGCAGCCTCCCGGGGGTCCATGAGCAGTTCTTC.

This clone was observed once. The chain is built from TRBV6-5 and TRBJ2-2; 7 bases are a match to TRBD2. This CDR3 is built from 14 residues. Germline CDR1 reads MNHEY; CDR2 reads SVGAGI. V shed 5 bases and J 6 bases; nucleotides not matched to a gene: 6. The CDR3 DNA follows: TGTGCCAGCAGTACGGGGGGAAGCGCCGGGGAGCTGTTTTTT. Translating it yields CASSTGGSAGELFF.

This clone was detected only once. This chain connects TRBV4-2 to TRBJ2-5, with TRBD2 identical over 15 bases. Germline-derived CDR1 and CDR2 are LGHNA and YNFKEQ. The CDR3 is made up of 16 amino acids. Trimming took 0 bases from V and 11 from J; bases not matched to a gene: 7. CDR3 sequence reads: CASSQETGLAGGEQYF. CDR3 in DNA: TGTGCCAGCAGCCAAGAGACCGGACTAGCGGGGGGGGAGCAGTACTTC.

The chain couples TRBV6-1 to TRBJ2-3; 8 bases line up with TRBD2. Losses at the gene ends were 4 bases for V and 2 bases for J; bases not matched to a gene: 5. Germline CDR1 is MNHNS and CDR2 is SASEGT. The CDR3 loop spans 15 amino acids. The CDR3 nucleotides read TGTGCCAGCAGTGGTAGCGGGGCGATCACAGATACGCAGTATTTT. Encoded protein: CASSGSGAITDTQYF.